A selection of T cell receptor beta chains follows, all from one sample in a study of response to subunit inactivated influenza vaccine. TCRdb used MiXCR to reprocess the RT-PCR reads, holding one entry per CDR3 protein. The data hold over 750,000 distinct CDR3 sequences, with about 20% observed a single time. This specimen consisted of PBMCs from blood, obtained roughly 5 days after vaccination. These receptors all stem from a man in his forties or fifties who received an inactivated influenza vaccine. The CDR3 runs from the conserved cysteine through the conserved F or W. D genes are given only for firm matches. Clone size, where shown, is once, few, many, or a class for clones that have expanded.

CDR3aa	CDR3nt	v_gene	d_gene	abundance	j_gene
CAISEPLGSGRDAYEQYF	TGTGCCATCAGTGAGCCCCTGGGTAGCGGGAGGGACGCCTACGAGCAGTACTTC	TRBV10-3	TRBD2	NA	TRBJ2-7
CASSLATGMSYNEQFF	TGTGCCAGCAGTTTGGCGACAGGGATGAGCTACAATGAGCAGTTCTTC	TRBV12-3/TRBV12-4	TRBD1	many	TRBJ2-1
CASSGVQGGEQYF	TGTGCCAGCAGCGGGGTGCAGGGTGGCGAGCAGTACTTC	TRBV7-8	NA	many	TRBJ2-7
CASSLAVVNTEAFF	TGTGCCAGCAGCTTAGCGGTGGTGAACACTGAAGCTTTCTTT	TRBV7-9	NA	NA	TRBJ1-1
CASSQRVSYNEQFF	TGTGCCAGCAGCCAACGGGTCTCCTACAATGAGCAGTTCTTC	TRBV14	NA	few	TRBJ2-1
CASSIGQGLYNEQFF	TGTGCCAGCAGCATAGGACAGGGACTCTACAATGAGCAGTTCTTC	TRBV7-9	TRBD1	few	TRBJ2-1
CSAKSGGANNEQFF	TGCAGCGCAAAAAGCGGGGGTGCCAACAATGAGCAGTTCTTC	TRBV20-1	TRBD2	NA	TRBJ2-1
CASSPGLARLNTQYF	TGTGCCAGCAGCCCAGGGCTAGCGAGACTTAATACGCAGTATTTT	TRBV7-1	NA	NA	TRBJ2-3
CASSPVRGDEQFF	TGTGCCAGCAGCCCAGTCCGAGGCGATGAGCAGTTCTTC	TRBV7-2	NA	few	TRBJ2-1
CASSSLQGARYNEQFF	TGTGCCAGCAGCTCGCTACAGGGGGCGCGTTACAATGAGCAGTTCTTC	TRBV9	TRBD1	NA	TRBJ2-1
CASRAPLRTSGTYNEQFF	TGTGCCAGCAGGGCACCTCTCCGGACTAGCGGGACCTACAATGAGCAGTTCTTC	TRBV2	TRBD2	NA	TRBJ2-1
CASSLQGGRDGELFF	TGTGCCAGCAGTTTACAGGGGGGCCGTGACGGGGAGCTGTTTTTT	TRBV27	NA	NA	TRBJ2-2
CSASRDSHTYEQYF	TGCAGTGCTAGCCGGGACTCCCATACCTACGAGCAGTACTTC	TRBV20-1	NA	few	TRBJ2-7
CAISSGRLQETQYF	TGTGCCATCTCTAGCGGAAGACTTCAAGAGACCCAGTACTTC	TRBV10-3	TRBD2	NA	TRBJ2-5
CASSFQEMVTGELFF	TGTGCCAGCAGCTTCCAGGAAATGGTAACCGGGGAGCTGTTTTTT	TRBV7-2	NA	NA	TRBJ2-2